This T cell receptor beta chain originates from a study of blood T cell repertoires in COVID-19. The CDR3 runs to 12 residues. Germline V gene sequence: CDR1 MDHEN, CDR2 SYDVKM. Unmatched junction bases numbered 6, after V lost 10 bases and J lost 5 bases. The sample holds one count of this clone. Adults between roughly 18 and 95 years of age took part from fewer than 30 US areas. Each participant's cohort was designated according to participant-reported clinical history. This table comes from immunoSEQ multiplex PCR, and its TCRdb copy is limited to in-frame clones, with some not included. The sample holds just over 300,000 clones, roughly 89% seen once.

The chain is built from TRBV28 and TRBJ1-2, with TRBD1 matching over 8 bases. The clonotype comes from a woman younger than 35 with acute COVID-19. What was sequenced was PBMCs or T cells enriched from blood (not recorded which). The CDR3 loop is CAISDRVYGYTF. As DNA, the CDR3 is TGTGCCATCTCGGACAGGGTGTATGGCTACACCTTC.